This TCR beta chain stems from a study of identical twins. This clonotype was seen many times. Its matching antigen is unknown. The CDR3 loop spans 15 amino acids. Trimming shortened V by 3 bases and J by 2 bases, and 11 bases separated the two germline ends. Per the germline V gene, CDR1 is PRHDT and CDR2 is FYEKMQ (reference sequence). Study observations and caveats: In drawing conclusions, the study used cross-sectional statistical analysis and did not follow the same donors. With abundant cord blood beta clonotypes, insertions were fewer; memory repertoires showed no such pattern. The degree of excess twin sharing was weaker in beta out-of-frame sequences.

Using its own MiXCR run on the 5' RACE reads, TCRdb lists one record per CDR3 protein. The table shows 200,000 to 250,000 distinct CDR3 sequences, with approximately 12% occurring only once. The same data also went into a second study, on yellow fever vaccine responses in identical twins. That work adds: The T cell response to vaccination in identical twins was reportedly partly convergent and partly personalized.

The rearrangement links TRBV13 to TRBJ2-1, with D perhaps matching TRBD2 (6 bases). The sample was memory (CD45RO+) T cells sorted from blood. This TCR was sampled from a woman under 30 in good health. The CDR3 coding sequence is TGTGCCAGCAGCTTGGGGACTCCAGCCTACAATGAGCAGTTCTTC. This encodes CASSLGTPAYNEQFF.